This is a list of T cell receptor beta chains from one sample in a study of T cells in Graves' hyperthyroidism and ophthalmopathy. TCRdb redid the calling of the multiplex PCR reads with MiXCR, one entry per CDR3 protein. The table records about 570,000 distinct CDR3 sequences, under 60% of them present only once. The sample taken for sequencing was peripheral blood or thyroid tissue (not recorded which). These receptors were obtained from an adult woman with Graves' disease, either hyperthyroidism or ophthalmopathy (not recorded which). Each CDR3 is given with its conserved first and last residue. A D gene is named only where the DNA matches it firmly. Clone size appears in some rows only: once, few, many, or a class for an expanded clone.

D gene,J gene,V gene,clone size,CDR3 protein,CDR3 DNA
.,TRBJ1-1,TRBV19,many,CASSVYRDTEAFF,TGTGCCAGTAGTGTCTACAGGGACACTGAAGCTTTCTTT
.,TRBJ1-6,TRBV10-2,.,CASSGRANMVGSPLHF,TGCGCCAGCAGTGGACGGGCTAACATGGTGGGTTCACCCCTCCACTTT
.,TRBJ1-6,TRBV6-5,many,CASNTGIREWGYSPLHF,TGTGCCAGCAATACAGGGATAAGGGAATGGGGCTATTCACCCCTCCACTTT
.,TRBJ1-5,TRBV5-1,many,CASSLDIDQPQHF,TGCGCCAGCAGCTTGGACATCGATCAGCCCCAGCATTTT
.,TRBJ1-6,TRBV10-3,.,CAISGRQGDSPLHF,TGTGCCATCAGTGGTCGGCAGGGCGATTCACCCCTCCACTTT
.,TRBJ1-6,TRBV7-8,many,CASSLRGDNSPLHF,TGTGCCAGCAGCCTTCGCGGGGATAATTCACCCCTCCACTTT
.,TRBJ2-3,TRBV10-3,.,CAISEEADTQYF,TGTGCCATCAGTGAAGAAGCGGATACGCAGTATTTT
TRBD2,TRBJ2-7,TRBV7-9,.,CASSFILAGETNPTYEQYF,TGTGCCAGCAGTTTCATACTAGCGGGAGAGACTAACCCAACCTACGAGCAGTACTTC
.,TRBJ1-2,TRBV24-1,.,CATSGLDYYGYTF,TGTGCCACCAGTGGCTTGGACTACTATGGCTACACCTTC
TRBD1,TRBJ2-5,TRBV10-3,.,CAISVQGMMETQYF,TGTGCCATCAGTGTACAGGGGATGATGGAGACCCAGTACTTC
.,TRBJ1-3,TRBV20-1,many,CSAVRTVSGNTIYF,TGCAGTGCTGTCAGGACAGTCTCTGGAAACACCATATATTTT
TRBD1,TRBJ1-4,TRBV15,many,CATSHPRDRAHEKLFF,TGTGCCACCAGCCATCCCCGGGACAGGGCCCATGAAAAACTGTTTTTT
TRBD1,TRBJ1-2,TRBV2,few,CASSWDRATF,TGTGCCAGCAGCTGGGACAGGGCAACCTTC
TRBD2,TRBJ2-7,TRBV20-1,many,CSARDPLLGSGNEQYF,TGCAGTGCTAGAGACCCACTGTTGGGGAGCGGGAACGAGCAGTACTTC
TRBD2,TRBJ2-7,TRBV7-6,.,CASRLIGRESDEQYF,TGTGCCAGCAGGCTCATTGGGCGGGAGTCCGACGAGCAGTACTTC
.,TRBJ1-1,TRBV20-1,.,CSARDGGRLSDTEAFF,TGCAGTGCTAGAGACGGAGGGAGGCTGTCGGACACTGAAGCTTTCTTT
TRBD1,TRBJ1-2,TRBV5-1,once,CASSFIGTAYGYTF,TGCGCCAGCAGCTTTATCGGGACAGCCTATGGCTACACCTTC
.,TRBJ2-2,TRBV7-8,.,CASSPLAAGELFF,TGTGCCAGCAGTCCACTAGCAGCCGGGGAGCTGTTTTTT
.,TRBJ1-5,TRBV20-1,.,CSAPPGRINQPQHF,TGCAGTGCTCCCCCGGGACGGATCAATCAGCCCCAGCATTTT
TRBD1,TRBJ2-7,TRBV20-1,.,CSAPGTGKSIEQYF,TGCAGTGCCCCCGGGACAGGGAAGTCTATCGAGCAGTACTTC
.,TRBJ2-6,TRBV9,.,CASSPGRMNTEAF,TGTGCCAGCAGCCCTGGCAGGATGAACACTGAAGCTTTC
.,TRBJ2-7,TRBV2,.,CASLLYEQYF,TGTGCCAGCTTACTCTATGAGCAGTACTTC